Each of the 21 T cell receptor beta chains below was sequenced from the same sample in a study of Graves' ophthalmopathy and Graves' hyperthyroidism. The study amplified TCR beta CDR3 regions using RNA transcripts. First-round RT-PCR with HTBI primers preceded a second-round multiplex PCR. TCRdb reprocessed the multiplex PCR reads with MiXCR, giving one entry per CDR3 protein. This table holds about 550,000 distinct CDR3 sequences, 35% to 40% found once. The material sequenced was peripheral blood or thyroid tissue (not recorded which). These receptors were obtained from an adult man with Graves' hyperthyroidism.

Turning to this clonotype: This CDR3 fails to terminate in the conserved phenylalanine or tryptophan, so it likely reflects a read error. It is unclear where the CDR3 begins or ends on the DNA, so no DNA is shown, and the CDR3 is as TCRdb lists it. The chain joins TRBV7-2 to TRBJ2-6; TRBD2, the table's D call, lacks a check against the DNA. The CDR3 has 22 amino acids, counting both end residues. Germline V gene data show CDR1 as SGHTA and CDR2 as FQGNSA. CDR3 in amino acids: CASSLASGASGGQSSGANVPLL.

The gene calls are TRBV28 and TRBJ2-7; D is perhaps TRBD2 (5 bases). Germline CDR1 is MDHEN and CDR2 is SYDVKM. The CDR3 is 13 residues long. Trimming left V 6 bases short and J 2 bases short, with 11 bases between. The CDR3 coding sequence is TGTGCCAGCAGCGGGGATGTACCCTACGAGCAGTACTTC. Its protein product is CASSGDVPYEQYF.

The rearrangement uses TRBV20-1 and TRBJ2-2; D possibly uses TRBD1 or TRBD2 (5 bases each). The CDR3 runs to 17 residues. Germline V gene lookup returns CDR1 DFQATT and CDR2 SNEGSKA (reference sequence). The V gene lost 1 base and the J gene lost 6 bases, with 21 bases spanning the gap. The CDR3 is CSARATVGEVGAGELFF. CDR3 DNA: TGCAGTGCTAGAGCCACCGTGGGGGAAGTCGGGGCCGGGGAGCTGTTTTTT.

This sequence joins TRBV7-8 and TRBJ1-3; 7 bases map to TRBD1. The germline CDR1 and CDR2 sequences are SGHVS and FQNEAQ. The CDR3 runs to 15 residues. After removal of 3 bases from V and 4 bases from J, the junction contained 6 bases not matched to a gene. The CDR3 DNA is TGTGCCAGCAGCTTTGACAGGGTGAAAGGAAACACCATATATTTT. Translating gives CASSFDRVKGNTIYF.

The sample holds a few counts of this clonotype. The chain recombines TRBV7-8 with TRBJ2-7; 7 nucleotides agree with TRBD1. Germline CDR1 reads SGHVS; CDR2 reads FQNEAQ. The CDR3 sequence is 13 residues long. V trimming: 6 bases; J trimming: 7 bases; junction bases outside the gene matches: 9. The CDR3 here is CASSFRQGFEQYF. In nucleotides, the CDR3 is TGTGCCAGCAGTTTCCGACAGGGCTTTGAGCAGTACTTC.

This chain links TRBV2 with TRBJ1-2; D is unresolved. Germline values: CDR1 SNHLY, CDR2 FYNNEI. The CDR3 covers 16 residues. V lost 6 bases, J lost 0 bases, and 17 bases lay in between. The CDR3 reads CASRYLGPSSNYGYTF. The DNA for the CDR3 is TGTGCCAGCAGGTACCTCGGCCCGTCATCTAACTATGGCTACACCTTC.

This clonotype was seen more than once but under ten times. This sequence joins TRBV28 and TRBJ2-5; D remains ambiguous. CDR3 length: 12 amino acids. Germline V CDR1 and CDR2: MDHEN, SYDVKM. The ends were cut back, 6 bases at V and 4 bases at J, with 9 bases in the middle. CDR3 in amino acids: CASSTSGETQYF. In DNA, the CDR3 is TGTGCCAGCAGCACAAGTGGAGAGACCCAGTACTTC.

Comment on this clonotype: This likely comes from a read error, as the CDR3 has no conserved phenylalanine or tryptophan at its end. It is unclear where the CDR3 begins or ends on the DNA, so no DNA is shown, and the CDR3 is as TCRdb lists it. The V and J genes are TRBV7-2 and TRBJ2-5; the D call in the table, TRBD1, was not verified against the DNA. The germline gives CDR1 SGHTA, CDR2 FQGNSA. The CDR3 has 8 amino acids, counting both end residues. This chain's CDR3 is CASSRIDR.

The chain carries TRBV12-3 or TRBV12-4 and TRBJ1-1; D perhaps matches TRBD1 (6 bases). The germline V and J ends were trimmed by 8 bases and 7 bases, with 17 bases remaining between them. The CDR3 runs 13 residues. The CDR3 reads CASREQGTNEAFF. In DNA form, the CDR3 reads TGTGCCAGCCGGGAACAGGGAACGAATGAAGCTTTCTTT.

The genes are TRBV7-3 and TRBJ2-3; 12 bases are a match to TRBD2. CDR1 is SGHTA and CDR2 is FQGTGA in the germline V gene. This CDR3 comprises 15 residues. V lost 5 bases, J lost 5 bases, and 5 bases stayed unmatched. CDR3 in DNA: TGTGCCAGCAGCCGACTAGCGGGAGCGATAGATACGCAGTATTTT. Residues: CASSRLAGAIDTQYF. Using reference TRBV7-3 and TRBJ2-3 for the parts outside the CDR3, the full variable domain is GAGVSQTPSNKVTEKGKYVELRCDPISGHTALYWYRQSLGQGPEFLIYFQGTGAADDSGLPNDRFFAVRPEGSVSTLKIQRTERGDSAVYLCASSRLAGAIDTQYFGPGTRLTVL.

V and J are TRBV20-1 and TRBJ2-7; 9 nucleotides line up with TRBD1. The CDR3 covers 15 residues. Per the germline V gene, CDR1 is DFQATT and CDR2 is SNEGSKA (reference sequence). V shed 2 bases, J shed 1 base, and the junction held 6 bases outside the gene matches. The CDR3 sequence is CSARTPGTGSYEQYF. DNA of the CDR3: TGCAGTGCTAGAACCCCCGGGACAGGGTCCTACGAGCAGTACTTC.

This clonotype has a count of ten or more. The chain carries TRBV27 and TRBJ2-7; D may be TRBD1 (5 bases). CDR1 MNHEY and CDR2 SMNVEV come from the germline V gene (reference sequence). This CDR3 comprises 13 residues. Trimming took 4 bases from V and 2 from J, leaving 9 bases between them. In nucleotides, the CDR3 is TGTGCCAGCAGTTCAGGGAATGCCTACGAGCAGTACTTC. Protein product: CASSSGNAYEQYF.

The chain couples TRBV6-1 to TRBJ1-5; possibly TRBD1 for D (5 bases). The germline V gene has CDR1 MNHNS and CDR2 SASEGT. The CDR3 length is 14 residues. V lost 7 bases and J lost 4, with 14 bases in between. The CDR3 here is CASTEGAVNQPQHF. The CDR3 DNA follows: TGTGCCAGCACCGAAGGGGCGGTGAATCAGCCCCAGCATTTT.

The genes are TRBV11-2 and TRBJ1-2; possibly TRBD1 for D (5 bases). This CDR3 region has 14 residues. In germline, CDR1 is SGHAT, CDR2 FQNNGV. V was shortened by 1 base and J by 3 bases, with 9 bases between the two germline ends. The CDR3 sequence is CASSLVDSYYGYTF. In DNA, the CDR3 is TGTGCCAGCAGCTTAGTCGACAGCTACTATGGCTACACCTTC.

This clonotype was recorded many times. This sequence joins TRBV5-1 and TRBJ1-6; no clear D. V shed 0 bases and J shed 9 bases, with 22 bases lying between them. The germline V gene encodes CDR1 SGHRS and CDR2 YFSETQ. CDR3 length equals 18 residues. This CDR3 reads CASSLAQQSGLISSPLHF. The CDR3 DNA is TGCGCCAGCAGCTTGGCCCAGCAAAGCGGGTTGATCAGTTCACCCCTCCACTTT.

V gene TRBV20-1 combines with J gene TRBJ1-5, with D perhaps matching TRBD1 (6 bases). The CDR3 runs to 12 residues. Germline CDR1 is DFQATT and CDR2 is SNEGSKA (reference sequence). The V end lost 6 bases, the J end lost 7 bases, and 13 bases lay between the germline ends. The CDR3 DNA is TGCAGTGCCGCGAAGGGGGGCCAGCCCCAGCATTTT. This gives the protein CSAAKGGQPQHF.

V is TRBV29-1 and J is TRBJ1-2; 7 bases agree with TRBD1. Trimming at V came to 8 bases and at J to 1 base, leaving 7 bases not matched to a gene. CDR3 length: 13 amino acids. Germline lookup yields CDR1 SQVTM and CDR2 ANQGSEA. The CDR3 bases are TGCAGCATTAAGGGGGCGATTAACTATGGCTACACCTTC. As protein: CSIKGAINYGYTF.

This sequence joins TRBV5-1 and TRBJ1-1; no clear D gene. Trimming took off 0 bases at V and 3 bases at J, with 9 bases between the two ends. This CDR3 has 14 residues. Germline V gene sequence: CDR1 SGHRS, CDR2 YFSETQ. This chain's CDR3 is CASSLVGGDTEAFF. The DNA for the CDR3 is TGCGCCAGCAGCTTGGTTGGCGGGGACACTGAAGCTTTCTTT.

This clonotype showed up just a few times. V gene TRBV6-1 combines with J gene TRBJ2-2, with a weak D call TRBD2 (5 bases). The CDR3 has 16 amino acids. V lost 5 bases and J lost 0, with 13 bases in between. Germline CDR1 reads MNHNS; CDR2 reads SASEGT. CDR3 amino acids: CASSYRGPANTGELFF. The CDR3 region has the DNA TGTGCCAGCAGTTACAGAGGGCCCGCGAACACCGGGGAGCTGTTTTTT.

V is TRBV2 and J is TRBJ2-3; 7 bases are a match to TRBD2. In germline, CDR1 is SNHLY, CDR2 FYNNEI. J gave up 1 base and V 6 bases, and 4 bases lay outside the gene matches. The CDR3 length is 14 residues. CDR3 sequence reads: CASRTGRGTDTQYF. CDR3 coding DNA: TGTGCCAGCAGGACGGGGAGGGGCACAGATACGCAGTATTTT.

The gene calls are TRBV12-3 or TRBV12-4 and TRBJ2-5; 9 bases agree with TRBD1. V shed 7 bases, J shed 3 bases, and the junction held 15 bases outside the gene matches. CDR3 length: 17 amino acids. CDR3 sequence: CASTPVAGTGFEETQYF. The CDR3 DNA sequence: TGTGCCAGCACCCCAGTGGCAGGGACAGGGTTCGAAGAGACCCAGTACTTC.